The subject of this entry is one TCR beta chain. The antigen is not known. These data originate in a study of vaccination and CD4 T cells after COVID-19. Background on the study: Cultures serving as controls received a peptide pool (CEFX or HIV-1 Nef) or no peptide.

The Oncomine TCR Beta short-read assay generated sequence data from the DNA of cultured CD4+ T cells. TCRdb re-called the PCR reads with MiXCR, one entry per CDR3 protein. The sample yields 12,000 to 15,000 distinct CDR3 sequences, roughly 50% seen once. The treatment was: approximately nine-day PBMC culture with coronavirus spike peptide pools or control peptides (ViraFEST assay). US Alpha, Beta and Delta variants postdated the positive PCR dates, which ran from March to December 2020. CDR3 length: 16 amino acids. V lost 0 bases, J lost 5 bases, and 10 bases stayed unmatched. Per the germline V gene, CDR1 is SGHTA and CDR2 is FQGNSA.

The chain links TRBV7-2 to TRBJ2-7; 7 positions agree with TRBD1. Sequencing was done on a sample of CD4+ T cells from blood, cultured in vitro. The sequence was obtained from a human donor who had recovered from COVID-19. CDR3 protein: CASSLASVRGNNEQYF. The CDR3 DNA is TGTGCCAGCAGCTTAGCTTCGGTCAGGGGGAACAACGAGCAGTACTTC.